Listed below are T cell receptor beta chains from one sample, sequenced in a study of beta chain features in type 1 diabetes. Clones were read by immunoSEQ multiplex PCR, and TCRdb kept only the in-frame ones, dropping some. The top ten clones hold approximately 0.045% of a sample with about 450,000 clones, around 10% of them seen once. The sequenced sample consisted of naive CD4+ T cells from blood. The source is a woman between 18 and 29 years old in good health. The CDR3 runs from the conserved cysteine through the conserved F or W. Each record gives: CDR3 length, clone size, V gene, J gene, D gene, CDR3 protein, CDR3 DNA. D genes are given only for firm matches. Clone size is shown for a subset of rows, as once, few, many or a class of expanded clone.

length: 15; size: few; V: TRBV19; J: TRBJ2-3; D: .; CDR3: CASSQGGGSTDTQYF; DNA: TGTGCCAGTAGTCAAGGCGGCGGCAGCACAGATACGCAGTATTTT
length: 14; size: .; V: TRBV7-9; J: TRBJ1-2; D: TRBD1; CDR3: CASSLTGAPYGYTF; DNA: TGTGCCAGCAGCTTAACAGGGGCGCCCTATGGCTACACCTTC
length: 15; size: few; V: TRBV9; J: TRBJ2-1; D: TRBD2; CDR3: CASSPRGAGLNEQFF; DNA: TGTGCCAGCAGCCCCCGTGGAGCGGGGCTCAATGAGCAGTTCTTC
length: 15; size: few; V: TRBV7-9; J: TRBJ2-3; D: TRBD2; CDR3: CASGSTSVATDTQYF; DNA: TGTGCCAGCGGCTCTACTAGCGTGGCTACAGATACGCAGTATTTT
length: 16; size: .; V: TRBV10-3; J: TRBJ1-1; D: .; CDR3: CASTGGTGTLITEAFF; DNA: TGTGCCAGCACTGGAGGCACAGGGACCTTGATCACTGAAGCTTTCTTT
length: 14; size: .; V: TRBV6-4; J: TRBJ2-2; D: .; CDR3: CASSDEGVGGELFF; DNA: TGTGCCAGCAGTGATGAGGGGGTTGGCGGGGAGCTGTTTTTT
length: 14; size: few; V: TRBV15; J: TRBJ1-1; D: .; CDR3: CATNKQGSNTEAFF; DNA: TGTGCCACCAATAAGCAGGGGTCGAACACTGAAGCTTTCTTT
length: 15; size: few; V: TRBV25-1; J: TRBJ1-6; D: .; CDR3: CASSDSGRNFSPLHF; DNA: TGTGCCAGCAGTGATTCAGGACGGAACTTTTCACCCCTCCACTTT
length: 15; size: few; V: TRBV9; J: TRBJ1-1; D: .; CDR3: CASSVNKAANTEAFF; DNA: TGTGCCAGCAGCGTAAATAAGGCAGCGAACACTGAAGCTTTCTTT
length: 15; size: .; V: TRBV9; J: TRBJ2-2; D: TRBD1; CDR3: CASSGNRGPTGELFF; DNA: TGTGCCAGCAGCGGGAACAGGGGTCCGACCGGGGAGCTGTTTTTT
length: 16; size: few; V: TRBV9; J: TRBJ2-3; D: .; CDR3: CASSPKAFSGADTQYF; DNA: TGTGCCAGCAGCCCGAAGGCCTTCAGCGGAGCAGATACGCAGTATTTT